This is a list of T cell receptor beta chains from one sample in a study of identical twins. Each CDR3 protein is one row after TCRdb ran MiXCR on the 5' RACE reads. The sample carries roughly 500,000 distinct CDR3 sequences, approximately 22% recorded once. The sample was also linked to a second study, of T cells expressing NK-cell markers.

Input material: CD4+ T cells sorted from blood. All receptors derive from a woman younger than 35 in good health. The CDR3 runs from the conserved cysteine through the conserved F or W. D genes are given only for firm matches. The size field is filled for only some rows; it gives once, few, many or a size class.

V gene	J gene	clone size	D gene	CDR3 DNA	CDR3 protein
TRBV7-9	TRBJ2-7	-	-	TGTGCCAGCAGCGCCGGGACTCGGGCCTACGAGCAGTACTTC	CASSAGTRAYEQYF
TRBV3-1	TRBJ2-7	-	TRBD1	TGTGCCAGCAGCCGGACGGGACAGGGGGCGGGGGAGCAGTACTTC	CASSRTGQGAGEQYF
TRBV7-2	TRBJ2-7	few	TRBD2	TGTGCCAGCAGCTTAGATATGCGGGAGGGAGGTCAGCAGTACTTC	CASSLDMREGGQQYF
TRBV5-1	TRBJ2-5	-	-	TGCGCCAGCAGCTTGCCCGGGACGGAAGAGACCCAGTACTTC	CASSLPGTEETQYF
TRBV2	TRBJ2-7	-	TRBD1	TGTGCCAGCAGTGGGGACAGGGGGAACTCCTACGAGCAGTACTTC	CASSGDRGNSYEQYF
TRBV12-3/TRBV12-4	TRBJ2-5	few	-	TGTGCCAGCAGCCGGAGAACAGGGAAAGAGACCCAGTACTTC	CASSRRTGKETQYF
TRBV6-2/TRBV6-3	TRBJ1-1	few	-	TGTGCCAGCAGTTACTGGTTGGGCTCTGAAGCTTTCTTT	CASSYWLGSEAFF
TRBV20-1	TRBJ2-7	-	TRBD1	TGCAGTGCTACCACGTCCGGGACAGAGTCCTACGAGCAGTACTTC	CSATTSGTESYEQYF
TRBV20-1	TRBJ2-7	-	TRBD1	TGCAGTGCCGGGACAGGGTTTAACGAGCAGTACTTC	CSAGTGFNEQYF
TRBV6-1	TRBJ2-4	many	TRBD2	TGTGCCAGCAGGAGCGGGAGGGGATACATTCAGTACTTC	CASRSGRGYIQYF
TRBV27	TRBJ2-7	few	-	TGTGCCAGCAACCTCCGGGCCGGGTCCTACGAGCAGTACTTC	CASNLRAGSYEQYF
TRBV29-1	TRBJ2-2	-	-	TGCAGCGCCCGGGTCGGCCCCGGGGAGCTGTTTTTT	CSARVGPGELFF
TRBV6-1	TRBJ2-5	few	-	TGTGCCAGCAGTGAAGCGGCGACTGGAGGAGGCAGGCTGGAGACCCAGTACTTC	CASSEAATGGGRLETQYF
TRBV3-1	TRBJ1-2	few	TRBD1	TGTGCCAGCAGCCAAGAGAGGACAGGTCGTGGCTACACCTTC	CASSQERTGRGYTF
TRBV29-1	TRBJ2-7	few	-	TGCAGCGTTGGGGGTCCGAGATTGGGAGAGCAGTACTTC	CSVGGPRLGEQYF
TRBV2	TRBJ2-3	many	TRBD2	TGTGCCAGCAGTGGGACTAGCTCCGGACTTCAGTATTTT	CASSGTSSGLQYF
TRBV12-3/TRBV12-4	TRBJ2-5	few	-	TGTGCCAGCAGTCTTCGGGCAAAACCCCAAGAGACCCAGTACTTC	CASSLRAKPQETQYF
TRBV5-1	TRBJ2-7	few	-	TGCGCCAGCAACCGGGGCGGCTCCTACGAGCAGTACTTC	CASNRGGSYEQYF
TRBV29-1	TRBJ1-4	-	-	TGCAGCGTTTTAAGGGGAAGCGGTGGAAAACTGTTTTTT	CSVLRGSGGKLFF
TRBV5-1	TRBJ2-7	-	TRBD2	TGCGCCAGCAGCTTTAGCGGGAGAAAGCGCGAGCAGTACTTC	CASSFSGRKREQYF
TRBV18	TRBJ2-1	-	TRBD2	TGTGCCAGCTCACTTGGACTAGCGGGAGTCGAGCAGTTCTTC	CASSLGLAGVEQFF
TRBV6-5	TRBJ1-2	-	-	TGTGCCAGCAGTTCTTGGACATCTCGCTATGGCTACACCTTC	CASSSWTSRYGYTF
TRBV6-5	TRBJ2-5	-	-	TGTGCCAGCAGTTTAGCGTCTGGTCAAGAGACCCAGTACTTC	CASSLASGQETQYF
TRBV20-1	TRBJ2-5	-	TRBD2	TGCAGTGCTAGAAATCTAGCGGGAGTAGAGACCCAGTACTTC	CSARNLAGVETQYF
TRBV12-3/TRBV12-4	TRBJ1-2	many	-	TGTGCCAGCAGCCCCGGACAGTTCACCTTATCCTACACCTTC	CASSPGQFTLSYTF
TRBV6-4	TRBJ1-3	-	-	TGTGCCAGCAGTGTATCTACAGGGCCTGGAAACACCATATATTTT	CASSVSTGPGNTIYF
TRBV6-1	TRBJ2-5	few	-	TGTGCCAGCAGTGAATGGTTGCTCGTCCGGGGGAAAGAGACCCAGTACTTC	CASSEWLLVRGKETQYF
TRBV6-1	TRBJ1-1	few	TRBD1	TGTGCCAGCACCAACCGACAGGGCACTGAAGCTTTCTTT	CASTNRQGTEAFF
TRBV7-2	TRBJ2-3	-	TRBD2	TGTGCCAGCAGCTTGCTAGCGGGACGCTCAGATACGCAGTATTTT	CASSLLAGRSDTQYF
TRBV10-3	TRBJ2-3	few	-	TGTGCCATCAGTGAGTCTGGCGGGATCACAGATACGCAGTATTTT	CAISESGGITDTQYF
TRBV7-3	TRBJ2-6	-	-	TGTGCCAGCAGCCTGACAGCGAACTCTGGGGCCAACGTCCTGACTTTC	CASSLTANSGANVLTF
TRBV6-2/TRBV6-3	TRBJ2-4	-	-	TGTGCCTGCGGGACTCCAGAAAGCATTCAGTACTTC	CACGTPESIQYF
TRBV4-3	TRBJ2-1	few	-	TGCGCCAGCAGCCCCCAACCCGGGACTGCCTACAATGAGCAGTTCTTC	CASSPQPGTAYNEQFF
TRBV7-2	TRBJ2-2	-	-	TGTGCCAGCAGCCCCCTGGGTCCCATCAACACCGGGGAGCTGTTTTTT	CASSPLGPINTGELFF
TRBV20-1	TRBJ2-4	few	-	TGCAGTGCTCTTCGAGTGGGGGTAGCCAAAAACATTCAGTACTTC	CSALRVGVAKNIQYF
TRBV7-3	TRBJ1-2	few	-	TGTGCCAGCAGCTCCGGGTCCACCTATGGCTACACCTTC	CASSSGSTYGYTF
TRBV18	TRBJ1-5	few	-	TGTGCCAGCTCACCGAGCGAGGCTCAGCCCCAGCATTTT	CASSPSEAQPQHF
TRBV7-9	TRBJ2-7	-	-	TGTGCCAGCAGCTTATCCGTACGGGGCAACTCCTACGAGCAGTACTTC	CASSLSVRGNSYEQYF
TRBV18	TRBJ1-6	many	-	TGTGCCAGCTCACCTTGGGACGGAAATAATTCACCCCTCCACTTT	CASSPWDGNNSPLHF
TRBV20-1	TRBJ2-7	-	TRBD1	TGCAGTGCTTCACAGGGGCTTGACGAGCAGTACTTC	CSASQGLDEQYF
TRBV4-3	TRBJ2-7	-	TRBD2	TGCGCCAGCAGCCACGGAAGGCGGGAGGGCGTCGGCTACGAGCAGTACTTC	CASSHGRREGVGYEQYF